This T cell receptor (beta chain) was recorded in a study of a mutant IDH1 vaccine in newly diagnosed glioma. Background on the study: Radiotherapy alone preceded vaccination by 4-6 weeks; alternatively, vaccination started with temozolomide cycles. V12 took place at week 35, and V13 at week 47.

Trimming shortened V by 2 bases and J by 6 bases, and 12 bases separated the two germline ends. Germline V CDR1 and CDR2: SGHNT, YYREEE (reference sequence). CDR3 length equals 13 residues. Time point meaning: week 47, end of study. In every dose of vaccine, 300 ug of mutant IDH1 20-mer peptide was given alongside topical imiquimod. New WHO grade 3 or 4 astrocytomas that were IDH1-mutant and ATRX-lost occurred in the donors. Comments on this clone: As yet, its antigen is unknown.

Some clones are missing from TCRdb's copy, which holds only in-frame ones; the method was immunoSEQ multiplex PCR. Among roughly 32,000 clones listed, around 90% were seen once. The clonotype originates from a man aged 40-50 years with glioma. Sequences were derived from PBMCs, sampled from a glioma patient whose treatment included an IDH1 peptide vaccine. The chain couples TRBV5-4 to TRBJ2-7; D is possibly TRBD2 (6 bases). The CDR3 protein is CASSLRERSEQYF. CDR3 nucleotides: TGTGCCAGCAGCTTACGGGAGAGATCCGAGCAGTACTTC.